One and the same sample provided the 30 T cell receptor beta chains below, sequenced in a study of blood T cell repertoires in COVID-19. The assay was immunoSEQ multiplex PCR, and TCRdb's table has in-frame clones only and misses some. The table has some 37,000 clones, around nine tenths seen once. The sample taken for sequencing was peripheral blood. Every receptor here comes from a human donor in a cohort sampled during active COVID-19.

The chain has TRBV7-3 and TRBJ2-7; 9 bases line up with TRBD2. The V gene's germline CDR1 is SGHTA and CDR2 FQGTGA. The CDR3 covers 14 residues. Trimming cost V 5 bases and J 0 bases; bases outside gene matches: 2. The chain's CDR3 is CASSASGNSYEQYF. The CDR3 nucleotides are TGTGCCAGCAGCGCTAGCGGGAACTCCTACGAGCAGTACTTC.

V gene TRBV5-1 combines with J gene TRBJ2-3; possible D gene TRBD2, 5 bases. Germline V CDR1 and CDR2: SGHRS, YFSETQ. V gave up 2 bases and J gave up 1 base, with 11 bases separating them. The CDR3 runs 15 residues. The CDR3 loop is CASSLPVGGTDTQYF. In DNA form, the CDR3 reads TGCGCCAGCAGCTTACCAGTCGGGGGCACAGATACGCAGTATTTT.

The chain joins TRBV28 to TRBJ2-3, with TRBD2 matching over 7 bases. Trimming cost V 1 base and J 4 bases; bases outside gene matches: 14. CDR3 length: 18 amino acids. CDR1 is MDHEN, CDR2 SYDVKM, per germline. CDR3 DNA sequence: TGTGCCAGCAGTTTATTAAACGACGACAGCGGGATAGCAGATACGCAGTATTTT. Amino acids: CASSLLNDDSGIADTQYF.

The chain links TRBV11-3 to TRBJ2-1; D is perhaps TRBD2 (5 bases). V was pared by 2 bases and J by 7 bases, with 15 bases between. This CDR3 comprises 15 residues. The germline V gene has CDR1 SGHNT and CDR2 YENEEA. CDR3: CASSLSLLGRNEQFF. Written as DNA, the CDR3 is TGTGCCAGCAGCTTAAGCCTACTAGGGCGAAATGAGCAGTTCTTC. The entire variable domain, with the rest obtained from reference TRBV11-3 and TRBJ2-1, is as follows: EAGVVQSPRYKIIEKKQPVAFWCNPISGHNTLYWYLQNLGQGPELLIRYENEEAVDDSQLPKDRFSAERLKGVDSTLKIQPAELGDSAVYLCASSLSLLGRNEQFFGPGTRLTVL.

This clone is termed medium-sized. The rearrangement links TRBV14 to TRBJ1-6; TRBD1 matches 9 bases. Losses at the gene ends were 4 bases for V and 12 bases for J; bases not matched to a gene: 4. Germline-derived CDR1 and CDR2 are SGHDN and FVKESK. The CDR3 length is 13 residues. The CDR3 DNA is TGTGCCAGCAGCCGCCAGGACAGGGGACCCCTCCACTTT. It codes for CASSRQDRGPLHF.

V usage is TRBV7-9 and J usage is TRBJ2-6; D perhaps matches TRBD2 (5 bases). The V end lost 5 bases, the J end lost 3 bases, and 8 bases lay between the germline ends. CDR1 and CDR2 from the germline V gene are SEHNR and FQNEAQ (reference sequence). The CDR3 totals 14 residues. The CDR3 reads CASSRDYGANVLTF. CDR3 sequence (DNA): TGTGCCAGCAGCCGCGACTATGGGGCCAACGTCCTGACTTTC.

The gene calls are TRBV7-2 and TRBJ2-1; 8 bases are shared with TRBD1. The CDR3 loop spans 12 amino acids. After removal of 3 bases from V and 12 bases from J, the junction contained 4 bases not matched to a gene. CDR1 SGHTA and CDR2 FQGNSA come from the germline V gene. CDR3 loop: CASSLQGAGQFF. CDR3 DNA sequence: TGTGCCAGCAGCTTGCAGGGGGCGGGGCAGTTCTTC.

The gene calls are TRBV19 and TRBJ1-4; D is unresolved. The CDR3 is 12 amino acids. V shed 4 bases and J shed 15 bases, with 15 bases lying between them. The V gene's germline CDR1 is LNHDA and CDR2 SQIVND (reference sequence). The chain's CDR3 is CASSTQTRGVFF. Here the CDR3 DNA reads TGTGCCAGTAGTACCCAGACCCGAGGTGTGTTTTTT.

V is TRBV5-1 and J is TRBJ2-1, with 14 bases that match TRBD2. The CDR3 sequence is 15 residues long. Germline CDR1 SGHRS, CDR2 YFSETQ. With V trimmed by 4 bases and J by 9 bases, 6 bases remained unmatched. In DNA form, the CDR3 reads TGCGCCAGCAGCCCGAGGGGACTAGCGGGAGTTGAGCAGTTCTTC. This translates into CASSPRGLAGVEQFF.

CDR3 residues: CASSLIQGAYEQYF. DNA for the CDR3: TGCGCCAGCAGCTTGATCCAGGGGGCCTACGAGCAGTACTTC. The chain combines TRBV5-1 with TRBJ2-7; 7 bases are shared with TRBD1. CDR1 is SGHRS, CDR2 YFSETQ, per germline. The CDR3 loop spans 14 amino acids. Trimming at V came to 1 base and at J to 2 bases, leaving 3 bases not matched to a gene.

V and J are TRBV5-1 and TRBJ2-1, with TRBD2 matching over 8 bases. CDR1 is SGHRS and CDR2 is YFSETQ in the germline V gene. V lost 4 bases and J lost 4; bases outside the gene matches: 13. CDR3 length: 17 amino acids. DNA of the CDR3: TGCGCCAGCAGCGGAGGACTAGCAAGAACGCGATACAATGAGCAGTTCTTC. Amino acid sequence: CASSGGLARTRYNEQFF.

This chain joins TRBV28 and TRBJ1-5; a possible D gene is TRBD1 (6 bases). Trimming removed 8 bases from V and 2 bases from J, with 16 bases in between. Germline V CDR1 and CDR2: MDHEN, SYDVKM. The CDR3 runs to 15 residues. The DNA for the CDR3 is TGTGCCAGCCGCCCTGGAGGGGGGGGCAATCAGCCCCAGCATTTT. Its protein product is CASRPGGGGNQPQHF.

This clone turned up a few times. The chain is built from TRBV4-3 and TRBJ2-7, with 13 bases fitting TRBD2. This CDR3 comprises 19 residues. V lost 0 bases, J lost 3 bases, and 11 bases stayed unmatched. Per the germline V gene, CDR1 is LGHNA and CDR2 is YSLEER. CDR3 sequence reads: CASSQDPGLAGVGDYEQYF. Written as DNA, the CDR3 is TGCGCCAGCAGCCAAGATCCCGGACTAGCGGGAGTTGGAGACTACGAGCAGTACTTC.

The V gene is TRBV5-1, the J gene TRBJ1-5; 11 bases agree with TRBD1. CDR3 length equals 14 residues. V lost 3 bases to trimming and J lost 7 bases; unmatched junction nucleotides: 3. The germline CDR1 and CDR2 sequences are SGHRS and YFSETQ. The CDR3 reads CASSSGQGGQPQHF. DNA of the CDR3: TGCGCCAGCAGCTCGGGACAGGGGGGACAGCCCCAGCATTTT.

The chain links TRBV5-1 to TRBJ1-1; D is uncertain. From germline, CDR1 is SGHRS and CDR2 YFSETQ. The ends were cut back, 5 bases at V and 4 bases at J, with 15 bases in the middle. The CDR3 sequence is 14 residues long. CDR3 amino acids: CASSNAGEGTEAFF. DNA of the CDR3: TGCGCCAGCAGTAACGCCGGGGAGGGCACTGAAGCTTTCTTT.

This sequence joins TRBV7-2 and TRBJ1-2; 9 bases fit TRBD1. The CDR3 spans 15 residues. J gave up 8 bases and V 5 bases, and 12 bases lay outside the gene matches. Germline V gives CDR1 SGHTA, CDR2 FQGNSA. The CDR3 DNA reads TGTGCCAGCAGCCCGCCTCCGACAGGGGGTAGAGGCTACACCTTC. This translates into CASSPPPTGGRGYTF.

Written as DNA, the CDR3 is TGTGCCAGCAGCTCTGGACTAGTAAGCGAGGAGACCCAGTACTTC. Translating gives CASSSGLVSEETQYF. This chain connects TRBV5-4 to TRBJ2-5; 7 bases align to TRBD2. The ends lost 3 bases at V and 5 bases at J; junction bases unmatched: 10. The CDR3 is 15 residues long. The germline V gene encodes CDR1 SGHNT and CDR2 YYREEE (reference sequence). The full variable domain, completed using reference TRBV5-4 and TRBJ2-5, is ETGVTQSPTHLIKTRGQQVTLRCSSQSGHNTVSWYQQALGQGPQFIFQYYREEENGRGNFPPRFSGLQFPNYSSELNVNALELDDSALYLCASSSGLVSEETQYFGPGTRLLVL.

CDR3 sequence (DNA): TGTGCCAGTAGTATAGGGGGGGGCACCGGGGAGCTGTTTTTT. Translated: CASSIGGGTGELFF. This chain connects TRBV19 to TRBJ2-2; 7 nucleotides agree with TRBD2. Germline-derived CDR1 and CDR2 are LNHDA and SQIVND (reference sequence). Trimming at V came to 1 base and at J to 4 bases, leaving 0 bases not matched to a gene. The CDR3 length is 14 residues.

The chain links TRBV20-1 to TRBJ1-3; D is possibly TRBD1 (5 bases). V lost 3 bases to trimming and J lost 3 bases, with 18 bases between them. This CDR3 is 16 amino acids long. CDR1 is DFQATT, CDR2 SNEGSKA, per germline (reference sequence). The CDR3 reads CSASPGLGPLGNTIYF. The CDR3 DNA follows: TGCAGTGCTAGTCCGGGACTGGGTCCCCTTGGAAACACCATATATTTT.

This sequence joins TRBV3-1 (or the pseudogene TRBV3-2) and TRBJ1-1; D remains unclear. This CDR3 is 11 amino acids long. The germline V gene encodes CDR1 LGHDT and CDR2 YNNKEL (reference sequence). With 4 bases removed from V and 12 bases from J, the gap between germline ends came to 12 bases. The DNA for the CDR3 is TGTGCCAGCAGCCGGGAGTGGAACACTTTCTTT. This gives the protein CASSREWNTFF.

A few counts support this clone. The J gene is TRBJ2-3, the V gene TRBV19; 10 bases are a match to TRBD2. The junction had 1 base not matched to a gene; V was cut back by 1 base and J by 3 bases. Germline-derived CDR1 and CDR2 are LNHDA and SQIVND (reference sequence). The CDR3 is 15 residues long. CDR3 in amino acids: CASSIALAGTDTQYF. The DNA of the CDR3 is TGTGCCAGTAGTATAGCACTAGCGGGAACAGATACGCAGTATTTT.

The chain employs TRBV20-1 and TRBJ2-1, with TRBD1 matching 7 bases. The junction had 4 bases not matched to a gene; V was cut back by 3 bases and J by 5 bases. This CDR3 spans 13 amino acids. CDR1 is DFQATT, CDR2 SNEGSKA, per germline (reference sequence). CDR3 protein: CSASAGTDNEQFF. CDR3 DNA sequence: TGCAGTGCTAGTGCTGGGACAGACAATGAGCAGTTCTTC.

The chain joins TRBV28 to TRBJ2-1; TRBD1 is a possible D gene (6 bases). The ends were cut back, 6 bases at V and 7 bases at J, with 16 bases in the middle. The CDR3 loop spans 14 amino acids. Germline-derived CDR1 and CDR2 are MDHEN and SYDVKM. The CDR3 sequence is CASRGDRSGNEQFF. The DNA for the CDR3 is TGTGCCAGCAGGGGTGACAGGTCAGGAAATGAGCAGTTCTTC.

The J gene is TRBJ2-7, the V gene TRBV27; maybe TRBD1 (6 bases). Germline V gives CDR1 MNHEY, CDR2 SMNVEV (reference sequence). Trimming stripped 7 bases from V and 3 bases from J, with 13 bases between. The CDR3 is 13 residues long. Here the CDR3 DNA reads TGTGCCAGCATAGGGGGACAACGCTACGAGCAGTACTTC. Translating it yields CASIGGQRYEQYF.

The rearrangement uses TRBV5-4 and TRBJ1-3; a possible D gene is TRBD1 (6 bases). The germline V gene encodes CDR1 SGHNT and CDR2 YYREEE (reference sequence). This CDR3 has 15 amino acids. Trimming left V 2 bases short and J 0 bases short, with 9 bases between. The CDR3 loop reads CASSFRGPSGNTIYF. The CDR3 DNA reads TGTGCCAGCAGCTTCAGGGGCCCCTCTGGAAACACCATATATTTT. The complete variable domain, with remaining parts taken from reference TRBV5-4 and TRBJ1-3, reads ETGVTQSPTHLIKTRGQQVTLRCSSQSGHNTVSWYQQALGQGPQFIFQYYREEENGRGNFPPRFSGLQFPNYSSELNVNALELDDSALYLCASSFRGPSGNTIYFGEGSWLTVV.

This rearrangement joins TRBV12-3 or TRBV12-4 to TRBJ2-5; a possible D gene is TRBD2 (5 bases). The germline V and J ends were trimmed by 6 bases and 4 bases, with 12 bases remaining between them. The CDR3 covers 13 residues. The CDR3 DNA is TGTGCCAGCAGCCTGCGGGTTAGAGAGACCCAGTACTTC. It codes for CASSLRVRETQYF.

The V and J genes are TRBV15 and TRBJ2-7; D is uncertain. This CDR3 region has 14 residues. V gave up 0 bases and J gave up 2 bases, with 8 bases separating them. CDR1 and CDR2 from the germline V gene are LNHNV and YYDKDF (reference sequence). The CDR3: CATSREGRTYEQYF. The CDR3 coding sequence is TGTGCCACCAGCAGAGAGGGCAGAACCTACGAGCAGTACTTC.

The genes are TRBV6-5 and TRBJ2-1; a weak D match, TRBD1 (5 bases). Germline V gene data show CDR1 as MNHEY and CDR2 as SVGAGI. The V end lost 4 bases, the J end lost 6 bases, and 13 bases lay between the germline ends. The CDR3 loop spans 14 amino acids. CDR3: CASSSPLQGNEQFF. CDR3 nucleotide sequence: TGTGCCAGCAGTTCTCCCCTTCAGGGCAATGAGCAGTTCTTC.

V is TRBV28 and J is TRBJ2-7; D uncertain. Trimming pared 3 bases from V and 7 bases from J, leaving 10 bases between. There are 12 residues in the CDR3. Germline CDR1 reads MDHEN; CDR2 reads SYDVKM. The DNA for the CDR3 is TGTGCCAGCAGTTTCCGTCCCGGTGAGCAGTACTTC. It codes for CASSFRPGEQYF.

This chain uses TRBV11-3 with TRBJ1-3; D is perhaps TRBD1 (5 bases). V gave up 4 bases and J gave up 1 base, with 8 bases separating them. The V gene's germline CDR1 is SGHNT and CDR2 YENEEA. This CDR3 contains 14 residues. This CDR3 is CASSSGDSGNTIYF. The CDR3 nucleotides read TGTGCCAGCAGCTCGGGGGATTCTGGAAACACCATATATTTT. Supplemented by reference TRBV11-3 and TRBJ1-3, the full variable domain reads EAGVVQSPRYKIIEKKQPVAFWCNPISGHNTLYWYLQNLGQGPELLIRYENEEAVDDSQLPKDRFSAERLKGVDSTLKIQPAELGDSAVYLCASSSGDSGNTIYFGEGSWLTVV.